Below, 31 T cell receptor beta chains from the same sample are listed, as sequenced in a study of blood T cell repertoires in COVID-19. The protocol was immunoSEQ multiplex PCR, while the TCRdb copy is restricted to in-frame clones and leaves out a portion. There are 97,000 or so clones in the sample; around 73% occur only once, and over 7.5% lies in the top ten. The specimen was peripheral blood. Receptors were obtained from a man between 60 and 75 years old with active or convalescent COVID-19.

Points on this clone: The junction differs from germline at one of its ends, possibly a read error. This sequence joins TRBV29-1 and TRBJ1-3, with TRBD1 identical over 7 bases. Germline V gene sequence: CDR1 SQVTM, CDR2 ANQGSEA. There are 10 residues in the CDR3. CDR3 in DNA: TGCAGCGTTTTCCAGGGGGATTGGGTTTTT. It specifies CSVFQGDWVF.

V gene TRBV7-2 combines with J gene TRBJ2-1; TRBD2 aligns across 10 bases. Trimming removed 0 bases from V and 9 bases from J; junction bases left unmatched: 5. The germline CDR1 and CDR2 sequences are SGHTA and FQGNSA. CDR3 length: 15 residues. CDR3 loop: CASSLAAGGPPEQFF. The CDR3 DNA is TGTGCCAGCAGCTTAGCAGCGGGAGGGCCACCTGAGCAGTTCTTC.

CDR3 in amino acids: CASSTTGNSQPQHF. CDR3 nucleotides: TGTGCCAGCAGTACCACAGGGAACTCCCAGCCCCAGCATTTT. The V call is TRBV2, the J call TRBJ1-5, with D tentatively TRBD1 (6 bases). The CDR3 sequence is 14 residues long. V was cut by 5 bases and J by 7 bases, with 15 bases left in between. Germline assignment: CDR1 SNHLY and CDR2 FYNNEI. Full variable domain (missing parts from reference TRBV2 and TRBJ1-5): EPEVTQTPSHQVTQMGQEVILRCVPISNHLYFYWYRQILGQKVEFLVSFYNNEISEKSEIFDDQFSVERPDGSNFTLKIRSTKLEDSAMYFCASSTTGNSQPQHFGDGTRLSIL.

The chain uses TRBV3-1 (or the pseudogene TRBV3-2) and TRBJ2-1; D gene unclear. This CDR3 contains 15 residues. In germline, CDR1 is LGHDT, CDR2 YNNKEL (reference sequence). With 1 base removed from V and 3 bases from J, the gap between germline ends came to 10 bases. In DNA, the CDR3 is TGTGCCAGCAGCCAAGTCACTTTCCACTACAATGAGCAGTTCTTC. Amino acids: CASSQVTFHYNEQFF.

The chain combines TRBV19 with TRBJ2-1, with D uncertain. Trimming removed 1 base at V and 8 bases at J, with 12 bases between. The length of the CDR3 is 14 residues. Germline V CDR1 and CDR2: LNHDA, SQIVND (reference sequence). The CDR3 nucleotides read TGTGCCAGTAGTATAGCTCAGGTCAAGGATGAGCAGTTCTTC. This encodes CASSIAQVKDEQFF.

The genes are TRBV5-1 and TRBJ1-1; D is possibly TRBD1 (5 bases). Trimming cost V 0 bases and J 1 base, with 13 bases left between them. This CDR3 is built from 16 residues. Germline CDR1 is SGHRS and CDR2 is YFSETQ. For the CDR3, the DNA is TGCGCCAGCAGCTTGGGTTTGGAACAGGCGAACACTGAAGCTTTCTTT. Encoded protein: CASSLGLEQANTEAFF.

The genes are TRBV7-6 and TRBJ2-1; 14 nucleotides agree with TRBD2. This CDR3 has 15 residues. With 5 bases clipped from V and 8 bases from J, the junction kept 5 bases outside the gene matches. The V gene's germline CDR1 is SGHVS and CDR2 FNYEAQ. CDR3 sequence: CASSRGTSGSYEQFF. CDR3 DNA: TGTGCCAGCAGCCGGGGGACTAGCGGGAGCTATGAGCAGTTCTTC.

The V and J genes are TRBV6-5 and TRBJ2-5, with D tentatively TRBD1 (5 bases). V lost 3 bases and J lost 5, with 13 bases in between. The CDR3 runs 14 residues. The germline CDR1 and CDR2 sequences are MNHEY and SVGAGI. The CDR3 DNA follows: TGTGCCAGCAGTTATAGCAGGGCATCCGAGACCCAGTACTTC. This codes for CASSYSRASETQYF.

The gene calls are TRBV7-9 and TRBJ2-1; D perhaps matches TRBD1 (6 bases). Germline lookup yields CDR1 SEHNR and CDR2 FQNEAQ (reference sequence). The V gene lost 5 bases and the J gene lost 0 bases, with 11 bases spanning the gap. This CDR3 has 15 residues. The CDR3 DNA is TGTGCCAGCAGCCCCAGGGGAAGCTCCTACAATGAGCAGTTCTTC. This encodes CASSPRGSSYNEQFF.

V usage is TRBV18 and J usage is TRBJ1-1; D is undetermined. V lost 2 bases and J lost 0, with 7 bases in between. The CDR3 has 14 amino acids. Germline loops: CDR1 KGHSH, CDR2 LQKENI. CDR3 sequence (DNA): TGTGCCAGCTCACCAGGTAGCGTGAACACTGAAGCTTTCTTT. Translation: CASSPGSVNTEAFF.

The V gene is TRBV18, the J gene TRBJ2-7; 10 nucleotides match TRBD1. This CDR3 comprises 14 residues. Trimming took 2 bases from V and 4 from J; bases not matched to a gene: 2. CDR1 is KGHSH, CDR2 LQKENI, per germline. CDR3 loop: CASSPLGQGYEQYF. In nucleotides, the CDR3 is TGTGCCAGCTCACCATTGGGACAGGGGTACGAGCAGTACTTC.

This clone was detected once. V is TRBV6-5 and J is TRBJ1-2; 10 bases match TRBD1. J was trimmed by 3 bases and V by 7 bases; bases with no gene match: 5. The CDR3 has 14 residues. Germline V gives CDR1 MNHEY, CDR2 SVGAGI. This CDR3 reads CASKATGGYYGYTF. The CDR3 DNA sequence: TGTGCCAGCAAAGCGACAGGGGGCTACTATGGCTACACCTTC.

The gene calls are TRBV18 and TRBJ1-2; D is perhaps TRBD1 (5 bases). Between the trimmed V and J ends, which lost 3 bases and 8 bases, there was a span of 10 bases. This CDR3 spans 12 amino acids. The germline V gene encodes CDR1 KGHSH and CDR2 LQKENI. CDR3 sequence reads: CASSPPKGGYTF. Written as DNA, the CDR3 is TGTGCCAGCTCACCCCCAAAGGGGGGCTACACCTTC.

As DNA, the CDR3 is TGTGCCAGCAGCCCGGGAGGACAGACCTATGGCTACACCTTC. This codes for CASSPGGQTYGYTF. This chain joins TRBV7-9 and TRBJ1-2, with D tentatively TRBD1 (6 bases). V was trimmed by 5 bases and J by 4 bases, leaving 14 bases between them. The CDR3 sequence is 14 residues long. The germline gives CDR1 SEHNR, CDR2 FQNEAQ (reference sequence).

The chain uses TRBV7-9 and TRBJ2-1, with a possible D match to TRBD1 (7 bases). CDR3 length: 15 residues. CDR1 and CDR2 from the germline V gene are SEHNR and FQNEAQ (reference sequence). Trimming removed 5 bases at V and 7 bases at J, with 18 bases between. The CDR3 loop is CASSRRTGGVNEQFF. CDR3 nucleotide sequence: TGTGCCAGCAGCCGCAGGACAGGAGGGGTAAATGAGCAGTTCTTC.

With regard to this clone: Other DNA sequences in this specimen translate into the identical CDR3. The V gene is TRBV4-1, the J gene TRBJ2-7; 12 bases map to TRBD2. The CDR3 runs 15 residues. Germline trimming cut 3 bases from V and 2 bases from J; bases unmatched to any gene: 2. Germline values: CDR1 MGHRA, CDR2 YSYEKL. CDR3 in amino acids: CASSQGLAGTYEQYF. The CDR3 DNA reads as TGCGCCAGCAGCCAGGGACTAGCGGGTACCTACGAGCAGTACTTC.

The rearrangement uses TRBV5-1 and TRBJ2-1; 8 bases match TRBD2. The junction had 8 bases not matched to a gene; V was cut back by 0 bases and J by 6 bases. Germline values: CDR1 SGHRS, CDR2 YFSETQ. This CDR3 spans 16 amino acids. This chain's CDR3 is CASSLVGSGVLNEQFF. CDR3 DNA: TGCGCCAGCAGCTTGGTGGGTAGCGGGGTGCTCAATGAGCAGTTCTTC. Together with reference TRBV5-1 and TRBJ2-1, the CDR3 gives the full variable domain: KAGVTQTPRYLIKTRGQQVTLSCSPISGHRSVSWYQQTPGQGLQFLFEYFSETQRNKGNFPGRFSGRQFSNSRSEMNVSTLELGDSALYLCASSLVGSGVLNEQFFGPGTRLTVL.

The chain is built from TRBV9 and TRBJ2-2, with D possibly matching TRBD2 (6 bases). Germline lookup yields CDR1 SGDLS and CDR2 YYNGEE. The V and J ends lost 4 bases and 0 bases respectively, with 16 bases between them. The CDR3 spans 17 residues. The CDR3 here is CASSIRWEEANTGELFF. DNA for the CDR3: TGTGCCAGCAGCATAAGGTGGGAGGAAGCGAACACCGGGGAGCTGTTTTTT.

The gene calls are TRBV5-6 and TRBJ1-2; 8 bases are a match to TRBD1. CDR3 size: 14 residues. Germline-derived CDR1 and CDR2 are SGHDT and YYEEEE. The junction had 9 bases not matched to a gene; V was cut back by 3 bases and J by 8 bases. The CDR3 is CASSSTGAANGYTF. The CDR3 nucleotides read TGTGCCAGCAGCTCGACAGGGGCCGCTAACGGCTACACCTTC.

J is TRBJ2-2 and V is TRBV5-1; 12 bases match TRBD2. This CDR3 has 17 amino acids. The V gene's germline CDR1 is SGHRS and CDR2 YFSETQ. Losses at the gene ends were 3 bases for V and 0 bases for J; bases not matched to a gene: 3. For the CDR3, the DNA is TGCGCCAGCAGCTCGGGACTAGCGGGCGCGAACACCGGGGAGCTGTTTTTT. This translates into CASSSGLAGANTGELFF.

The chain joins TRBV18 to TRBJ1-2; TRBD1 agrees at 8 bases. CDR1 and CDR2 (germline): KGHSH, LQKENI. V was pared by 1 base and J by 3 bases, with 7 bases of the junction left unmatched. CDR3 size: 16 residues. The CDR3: CASSPQTGGNDYGYTF. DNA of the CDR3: TGTGCCAGCTCACCACAAACAGGGGGTAACGACTATGGCTACACCTTC.

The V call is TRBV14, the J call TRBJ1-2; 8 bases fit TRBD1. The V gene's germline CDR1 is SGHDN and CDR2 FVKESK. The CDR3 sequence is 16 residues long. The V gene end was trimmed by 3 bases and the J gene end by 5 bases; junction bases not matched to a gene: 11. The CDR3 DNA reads TGTGCCAGCAGCCACTCCACCCCCGGGACAGGATATGGCTACACCTTC. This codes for CASSHSTPGTGYGYTF.

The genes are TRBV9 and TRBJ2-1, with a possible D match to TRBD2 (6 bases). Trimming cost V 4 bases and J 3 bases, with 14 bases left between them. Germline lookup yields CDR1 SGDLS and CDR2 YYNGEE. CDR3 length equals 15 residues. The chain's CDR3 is CASSPPGLNYNEQFF. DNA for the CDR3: TGTGCCAGCAGCCCTCCGGGACTGAACTACAATGAGCAGTTCTTC.

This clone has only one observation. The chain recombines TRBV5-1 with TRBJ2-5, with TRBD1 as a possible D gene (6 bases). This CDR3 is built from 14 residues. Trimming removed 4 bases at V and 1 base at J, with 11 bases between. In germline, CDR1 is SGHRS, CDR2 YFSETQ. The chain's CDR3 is CASSQQGFQETQYF. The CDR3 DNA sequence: TGCGCCAGCAGCCAACAGGGTTTCCAAGAGACCCAGTACTTC.

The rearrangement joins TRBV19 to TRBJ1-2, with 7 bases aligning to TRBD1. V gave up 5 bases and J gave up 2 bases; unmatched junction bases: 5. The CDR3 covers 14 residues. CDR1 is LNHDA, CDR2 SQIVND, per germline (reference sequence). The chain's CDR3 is CASSFRDRNYGYTF. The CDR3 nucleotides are TGTGCCAGTAGTTTCCGGGACAGAAACTATGGCTACACCTTC.

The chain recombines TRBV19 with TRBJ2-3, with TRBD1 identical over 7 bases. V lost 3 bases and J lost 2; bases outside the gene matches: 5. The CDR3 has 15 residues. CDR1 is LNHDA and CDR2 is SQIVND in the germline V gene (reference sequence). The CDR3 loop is CASSISRGTTDTQYF. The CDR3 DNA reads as TGTGCCAGTAGTATCTCCAGGGGGACCACAGATACGCAGTATTTT.

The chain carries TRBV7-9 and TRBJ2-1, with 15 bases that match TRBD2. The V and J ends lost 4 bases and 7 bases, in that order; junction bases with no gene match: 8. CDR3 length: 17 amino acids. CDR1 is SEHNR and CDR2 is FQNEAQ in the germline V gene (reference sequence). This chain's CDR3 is CASSWPRTSGRGNEQFF. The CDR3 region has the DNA TGTGCCAGCAGCTGGCCCAGGACTAGCGGGAGGGGAAATGAGCAGTTCTTC.

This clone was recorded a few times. The CDR3 DNA reads as TGTGCCAGCAGTTACTCCCCGCCTACGGGAGGAATCTACAATGAGCAGTTCTTC. Translating gives CASSYSPPTGGIYNEQFF. The chain is built from TRBV6-2 or TRBV6-3 and TRBJ2-1, with 7 nucleotides matching TRBD2. Losses at the gene ends were 0 bases for V and 3 bases for J; bases not matched to a gene: 11. Looked up from germline, CDR1 is MNHEY and CDR2 is SVGEGT. The CDR3 totals 18 residues.

DNA for the CDR3: TGTGCCAGCAGCTTCCCGACAGGCCTTCAAACCCCCACAGATACGCAGTATTTT. Amino acid sequence: CASSFPTGLQTPTDTQYF. The V gene is TRBV5-4, the J gene TRBJ2-3; D might be TRBD1 (6 bases). From germline, CDR1 is SGHNT and CDR2 YYREEE (reference sequence). The ends were cut back, 2 bases at V and 2 bases at J, with 21 bases in the middle. This CDR3 contains 18 residues. Full variable domain (remainder filled in from reference TRBV5-4 and TRBJ2-3): ETGVTQSPTHLIKTRGQQVTLRCSSQSGHNTVSWYQQALGQGPQFIFQYYREEENGRGNFPPRFSGLQFPNYSSELNVNALELDDSALYLCASSFPTGLQTPTDTQYFGPGTRLTVL.

CDR3 DNA sequence: TGTGCCAGCAGCTACTTAGAGTACACTGAAGCTTTCTTT. Translated, it gives CASSYLEYTEAFF. V is TRBV11-2 and J is TRBJ1-1; D unclear. The V end lost 4 bases, the J end lost 3 bases, and 9 bases lay between the germline ends. Germline lookup yields CDR1 SGHAT and CDR2 FQNNGV. The CDR3 is made up of 13 amino acids.

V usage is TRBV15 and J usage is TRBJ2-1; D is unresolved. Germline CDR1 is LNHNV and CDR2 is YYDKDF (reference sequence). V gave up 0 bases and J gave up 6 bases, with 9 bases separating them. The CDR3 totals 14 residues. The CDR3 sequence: CATSRDPGRNEQFF. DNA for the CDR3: TGTGCCACCAGCAGAGATCCGGGTCGCAATGAGCAGTTCTTC.